The 3 T cell receptor beta chains in this list originate from one sample, sequenced in a study of T cells expressing NK-cell markers. No DNA is given; TCRdb re-called the 5' RACE reads and lists each CDR3 protein once. Listed are about 430,000 distinct CDR3 sequences; 1.4% falls within the top ten. The sample was blood T cells: a sorted CD56 or NKG2C T cell subset, CD4+ or CD8+ T cells, or bulk PBMC T cells (not recorded which). The receptor source for this set is a woman between 50 and 59 years old in good health.

The chain recombines TRBV5-1 with TRBJ2-3; lacking DNA, the TRBD2 call made by TCRdb goes unchecked. The germline gives CDR1 SGHRS, CDR2 YFSETQ. The CDR3 covers 18 residues. CDR3 in amino acids: CASSSIRTLLNYTDTQYF.

The rearrangement links TRBV25-1 to TRBJ2-7. Germline assignment: CDR1 MGHDK and CDR2 SYGVNS. The CDR3 extends over 14 amino acids. The CDR3 spells CASSEPGRAYEQYF.

The chain joins TRBV5-5 to TRBJ2-2; TCRdb indicates TRBD1, and absent DNA this call remains unverified. Germline values: CDR1 SGHKS, CDR2 YYEKEE (reference sequence). CDR3 size: 15 residues. CDR3 sequence reads: CASRADRGNTGELFF.